Presented here are 12 T cell receptor beta chains from one specimen sequenced in a study of cytomegalovirus exposure and HLA in healthy donors. It was with 60 Vbeta and 13 Jbeta primers that the PCR ran. Sequencing was performed with immunoSEQ multiplex PCR; in TCRdb, only in-frame clones are kept and a portion is missing. The sample records some 100,000 clones, roughly 70% being singletons. Sequenced: PBMCs. These receptors all come from a woman between 18 and 30 years old in good health and CMV-seropositive.

This clone was observed a few times. V and J are TRBV6-1 and TRBJ2-7; TRBD2 is a possible D gene (5 bases). Germline CDR1 MNHNS, CDR2 SASEGT. This CDR3 is built from 12 residues. V was pared by 6 bases and J by 3 bases, with 9 bases between. CDR3 residues: CASRPSGYEQYF. As DNA, the CDR3 is TGTGCCAGCAGACCCAGCGGCTACGAGCAGTACTTC.

This sequence joins TRBV4-3 and TRBJ2-5; 7 nucleotides align to TRBD1. The V and J ends lost 0 bases and 2 bases, in that order; junction bases with no gene match: 6. The CDR3 totals 16 residues. Germline CDR1 reads LGHNA; CDR2 reads YSLEER. CDR3 DNA: TGCGCCAGCAGCCAAGATCGGGACAGCTCACAAGAGACCCAGTACTTC. It translates to CASSQDRDSSQETQYF.

Within the sample, this clone is medium-sized. The genes are TRBV4-1 and TRBJ2-3; 12 bases align to TRBD2. V gave up 1 base and J gave up 0 bases; unmatched junction bases: 11. Germline assignment: CDR1 MGHRA and CDR2 YSYEKL. This CDR3 contains 20 residues. CDR3 region: CASSQAKLAGGPRSTDTQYF. CDR3 nucleotide sequence: TGCGCCAGCAGCCAAGCAAAGCTAGCGGGAGGGCCTCGAAGCACAGATACGCAGTATTTT.

This clone was found a few times. The chain joins TRBV6-5 to TRBJ1-5; maybe TRBD1 (5 bases). Germline values: CDR1 MNHEY, CDR2 SVGAGI. The CDR3 spans 15 residues. V was clipped by 2 bases and J by 3 bases, with 11 bases between them. CDR3 coding DNA: TGTGCCAGCAGTTACGGGGCCGGCTCCAATCAGCCCCAGCATTTT. Translating gives CASSYGAGSNQPQHF.

The rearrangement uses TRBV5-1 and TRBJ2-2, with a possible D match to TRBD1 (6 bases). Germline V CDR1 and CDR2: SGHRS, YFSETQ. The V gene lost 4 bases and the J gene lost 2 bases, with 15 bases spanning the gap. The CDR3 runs to 16 residues. The CDR3 DNA reads as TGCGCCAGCAGCCGAACCGGGACAAGTAACACCGGGGAGCTGTTTTTT. Protein: CASSRTGTSNTGELFF.

V is TRBV7-9 and J is TRBJ1-4, with TRBD1 identical over 7 bases. V lost 5 bases to trimming and J lost 6 bases; unmatched junction nucleotides: 9. Per germline, CDR1 SEHNR and CDR2 FQNEAQ (reference sequence). This CDR3 has 15 amino acids. This chain's CDR3 is CASSPRQGGDEKLFF. Here the CDR3 DNA reads TGTGCCAGCAGCCCAAGACAGGGTGGTGATGAAAAACTGTTTTTT.

J is TRBJ2-7 and V is TRBV18, with D possibly matching TRBD1 (8 bases). Germline V gene data show CDR1 as KGHSH and CDR2 as LQKENI. This CDR3 comprises 15 residues. V was clipped by 4 bases and J by 4 bases, with 17 bases between them. The CDR3 is CASSQGQGGAYEQYF. Here the CDR3 DNA reads TGTGCCAGCTCACAAGGACAGGGAGGGGCATACGAGCAGTACTTC.

The chain recombines TRBV5-8 with TRBJ2-7; a possible D gene is TRBD2 (6 bases). Trimming took off 4 bases at V and 1 base at J, with 15 bases between the two ends. The CDR3 is made up of 15 amino acids. Germline V gene data show CDR1 as SGHTS and CDR2 as YDEGEE. The CDR3: CASSPRGRGSYEQYF. The CDR3 bases are TGTGCCAGCAGCCCGCGCGGGCGGGGTTCCTACGAGCAGTACTTC.

The rearrangement uses TRBV30 and TRBJ1-2; 8 nucleotides align to TRBD1. Unmatched junction bases numbered 4, after V lost 5 bases and J lost 5 bases. Germline V lookup: CDR1 GTSNPN, CDR2 SVGIG (reference sequence). This CDR3 spans 12 amino acids. The CDR3 loop is CAWGQGPYGYTF. The CDR3 DNA follows: TGTGCCTGGGGACAGGGACCTTATGGCTACACCTTC. The full variable domain, completed using reference TRBV30 and TRBJ1-2, is SQTIHQWPATLVQPVGSPLSLECTVEGTSNPNLYWYRQAAGRGLQLLFYSVGIGQISSEVPQNLSASRPQDRQFILSSKKLLLSDSGFYLCAWGQGPYGYTFGSGTRLTVV.

This chain joins TRBV19 and TRBJ2-1; the match to TRBD1 covers 8 bases. CDR1 and CDR2 from the germline V gene are LNHDA and SQIVND (reference sequence). The junction had 7 bases not matched to a gene; V was cut back by 9 bases and J by 0 bases. This CDR3 spans 15 amino acids. The CDR3 loop is CASRQGSYSYNEQFF. For the CDR3, the DNA is TGTGCCAGCCGACAGGGGTCCTACTCCTACAATGAGCAGTTCTTC. The full variable domain, its missing parts supplied by reference TRBV19 and TRBJ2-1, is DGGITQSPKYLFRKEGQNVTLSCEQNLNHDAMYWYRQDPGQGLRLIYYSQIVNDFQKGDIAEGYSVSREKKESFPLTVTSAQKNPTAFYLCASRQGSYSYNEQFFGPGTRLTVL.

This sequence joins TRBV9 and TRBJ2-7; 9 bases are shared with TRBD2. V gave up 0 bases and J gave up 4 bases; unmatched junction bases: 2. The CDR3 runs to 14 residues. Germline V gene data show CDR1 as SGDLS and CDR2 as YYNGEE. The CDR3 nucleotides read TGTGCCAGCAGCGTAGGGGGACTAGCTTACGAGCAGTACTTC. Its translation: CASSVGGLAYEQYF.

This rearrangement joins TRBV11-1 to TRBJ2-5, with D perhaps matching TRBD1 (6 bases). V was cut by 1 base and J by 4 bases, with 10 bases left in between. Germline V gives CDR1 SGHAT, CDR2 FQDESV (reference sequence). CDR3 length: 14 amino acids. Here the CDR3 reads CASSLGRGGETQYF. The CDR3 DNA reads as TGTGCCAGCAGCTTAGGGCGAGGGGGAGAGACCCAGTACTTC.